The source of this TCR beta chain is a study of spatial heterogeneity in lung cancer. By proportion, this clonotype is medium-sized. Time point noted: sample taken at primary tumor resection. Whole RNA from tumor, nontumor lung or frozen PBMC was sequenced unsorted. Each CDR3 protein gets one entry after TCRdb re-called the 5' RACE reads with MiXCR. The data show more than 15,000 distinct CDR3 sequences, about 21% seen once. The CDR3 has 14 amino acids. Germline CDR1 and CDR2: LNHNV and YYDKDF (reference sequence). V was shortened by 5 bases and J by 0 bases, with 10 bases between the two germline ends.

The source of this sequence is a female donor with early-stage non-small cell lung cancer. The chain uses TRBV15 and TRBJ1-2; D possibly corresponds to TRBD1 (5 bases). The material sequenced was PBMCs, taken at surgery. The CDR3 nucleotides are TGTGCCACCAGCTCGGGCAGGGCTAACTATGGCTACACCTTC. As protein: CATSSGRANYGYTF.